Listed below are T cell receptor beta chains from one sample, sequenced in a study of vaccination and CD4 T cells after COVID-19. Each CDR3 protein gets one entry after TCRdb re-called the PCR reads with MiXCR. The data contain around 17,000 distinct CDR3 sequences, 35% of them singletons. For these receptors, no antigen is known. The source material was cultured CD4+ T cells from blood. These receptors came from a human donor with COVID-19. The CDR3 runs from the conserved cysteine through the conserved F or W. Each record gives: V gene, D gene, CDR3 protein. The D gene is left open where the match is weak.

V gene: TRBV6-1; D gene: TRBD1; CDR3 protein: CASSKRQGAAEKLFF
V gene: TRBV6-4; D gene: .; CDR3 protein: CASSVSPGNTEAFF
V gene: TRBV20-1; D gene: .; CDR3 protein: CSARVGGGIYGYTF
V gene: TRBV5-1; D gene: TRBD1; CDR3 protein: CASSMDRDYGYTF
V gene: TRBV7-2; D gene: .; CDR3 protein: CASSLRATNTEAFF
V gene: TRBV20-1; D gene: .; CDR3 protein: CSGNPSSYEQYF
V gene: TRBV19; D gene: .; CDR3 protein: CASSIGGARSNQPQHF
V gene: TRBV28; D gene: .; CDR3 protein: CASSSRGVSTEAFF
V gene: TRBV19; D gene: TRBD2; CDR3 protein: CASRSAGGSYEQYF
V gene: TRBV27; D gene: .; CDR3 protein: CASSLRQGGGYTF
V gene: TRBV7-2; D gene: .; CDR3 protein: CASSLDGYRETQYF
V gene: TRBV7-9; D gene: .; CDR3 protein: CASSSPGFMYF
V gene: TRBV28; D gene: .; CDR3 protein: CASKETGQYSGANVLTF
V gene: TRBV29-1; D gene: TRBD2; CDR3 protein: CSVAGGLETQYF
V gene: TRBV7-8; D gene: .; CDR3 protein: CASSLVGVGYTF
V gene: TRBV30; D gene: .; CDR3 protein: CAWSPEHHGYTF
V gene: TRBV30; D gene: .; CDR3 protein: CAWRPGGETQYF
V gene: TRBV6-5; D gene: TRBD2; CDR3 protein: CASSYSGRESIAGVRTDTQYF
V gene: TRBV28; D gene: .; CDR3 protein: CASSPPRAGGNTIYF
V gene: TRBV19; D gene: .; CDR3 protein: CASSISAVPPTDTQYF
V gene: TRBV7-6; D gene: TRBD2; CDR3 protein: CASSLGWTSGQTQYF
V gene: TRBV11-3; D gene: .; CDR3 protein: CASSSKGGANTEAFF
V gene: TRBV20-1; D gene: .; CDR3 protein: CSARETGSATEAFF
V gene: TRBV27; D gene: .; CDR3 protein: CASSLPGASGYTF
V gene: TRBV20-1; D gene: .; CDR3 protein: CSARFRGDTGELFF
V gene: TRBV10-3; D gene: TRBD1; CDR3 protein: CAIAGTGSGETQYF
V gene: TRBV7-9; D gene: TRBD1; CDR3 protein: CASSPGTGGNQPQHF
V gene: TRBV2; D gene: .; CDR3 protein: CASSATNTGELFF
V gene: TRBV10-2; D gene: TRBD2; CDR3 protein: CASGEGSGTGELFF
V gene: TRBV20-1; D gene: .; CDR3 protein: CSARARSGNQPQHF
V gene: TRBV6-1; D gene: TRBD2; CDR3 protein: CASSEGRRGGVEQYF
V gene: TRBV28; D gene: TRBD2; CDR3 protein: CASSGSGLSRTDTQYF
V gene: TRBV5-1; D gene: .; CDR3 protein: CASSLERGGSYEQYF
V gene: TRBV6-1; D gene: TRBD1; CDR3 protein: CASRGQGALSYNSPLHF
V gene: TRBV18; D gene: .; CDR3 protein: CASSRGDWTDTQYF
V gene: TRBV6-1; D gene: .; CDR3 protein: CASSDTLRGNTEAFF
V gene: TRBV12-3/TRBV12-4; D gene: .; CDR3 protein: CASILRGRVTGELFF
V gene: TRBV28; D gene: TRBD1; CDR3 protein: CASRLQGGFTEAFF
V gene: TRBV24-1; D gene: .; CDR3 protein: CATSRGGTDTQYF
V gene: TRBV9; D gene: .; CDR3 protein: CASSVGTGSDEQYF
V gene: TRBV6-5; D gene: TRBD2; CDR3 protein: CASSYSWTSGRPDTQYF
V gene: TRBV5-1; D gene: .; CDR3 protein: CASSFQTGINYGYTF
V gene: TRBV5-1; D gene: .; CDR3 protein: CASSSGATATNEKLFF
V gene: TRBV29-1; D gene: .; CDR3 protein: CSVAQGLNEKLFF
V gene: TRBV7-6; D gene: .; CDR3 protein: CASSLAAGNTIYF
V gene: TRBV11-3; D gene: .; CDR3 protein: CASSQGDQPQHF
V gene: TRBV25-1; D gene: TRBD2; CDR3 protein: CASSELGLHSVPGTSGVVVDTQYF
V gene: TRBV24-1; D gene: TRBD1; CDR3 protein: CATSETGGRNQPPHF
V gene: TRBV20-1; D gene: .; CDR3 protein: CSARPGQSNQPQHF
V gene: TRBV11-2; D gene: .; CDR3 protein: CASSLDRTGYGYTF
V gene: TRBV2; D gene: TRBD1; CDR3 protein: CASNLGTATDTQYF
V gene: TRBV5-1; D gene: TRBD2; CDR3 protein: CASSLGPGGVQETQYF
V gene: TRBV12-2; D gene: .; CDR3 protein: CASRLVITAGYTF
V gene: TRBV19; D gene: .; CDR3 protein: CASGNRADYEQYF
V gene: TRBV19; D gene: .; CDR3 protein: CASSITPSRETQYF
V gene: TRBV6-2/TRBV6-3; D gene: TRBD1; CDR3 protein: CASSPRQGKGSYNEQFF
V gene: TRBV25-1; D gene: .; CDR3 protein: CASSDLARNSPLHF
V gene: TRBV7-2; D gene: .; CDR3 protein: CASSLNQGTINTIYF
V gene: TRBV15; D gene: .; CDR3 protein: CATSRDRVNYGYTF